This is a list of T cell receptor beta chains from one sample in a study of OX40 agonist ivuxolimab in advanced cancers. Clones were read by immunoSEQ multiplex PCR, and TCRdb kept only the in-frame ones, dropping some. In the table there are over 15,000 clones, around four fifths of which are singletons. The specimen was CD4+ or CD8+ T cells sorted from blood, collected in a trial of the OX40 agonist ivuxolimab. Receptor source: an adult with an advanced solid tumor such as melanoma, head and neck, liver or kidney cancer. The CDR3 runs from the conserved cysteine through the conserved F or W. D genes are given only for firm matches. Clone size appears in some rows only: once, few, many, or a class for an expanded clone.

abundance | j_gene | v_gene | d_gene | len | CDR3nt | CDR3aa
NA | TRBJ1-2 | TRBV5-6 | NA | 14 | TGTGCCAGCAGCTTGGATGCGGTTAACTATGGCTACACCTTC | CASSLDAVNYGYTF
NA | TRBJ1-1 | TRBV4-1 | NA | 14 | TGCGCCAGCAGCTATAATACAGGAAGCACTGAAGCTTTCTTT | CASSYNTGSTEAFF
NA | TRBJ2-5 | TRBV7-2 | NA | 15 | TGTGCCAGCAGCACCGGATGGGCAGTCCAAGAGACCCAGTACTTC | CASSTGWAVQETQYF
NA | TRBJ1-6 | TRBV2 | TRBD1 | 18 | TGTGCCAGCAGTGAAGAGACAGGGATCGAGTTCGAGAATTCACCCCTCCACTTT | CASSEETGIEFENSPLHF
once | TRBJ2-7 | TRBV27 | NA | 14 | TGTGCCAGCAGTTTATACCGTAACTCCTACGAGCAGTACTTC | CASSLYRNSYEQYF
NA | TRBJ2-1 | TRBV4-3 | NA | 17 | TGCGCCAGCAGCCAAGATCATGAGAGTAGCTCCTACAATGAGCAGTTCTTC | CASSQDHESSSYNEQFF
NA | TRBJ1-3 | TRBV7-9 | TRBD1 | 16 | TGTGCCAGCAGCTTAGTAGGGGGCCTCTCTGGAAACACCATATATTTT | CASSLVGGLSGNTIYF
few | TRBJ1-1 | TRBV29-1 | NA | 12 | TGCAGCGTTAAGGCGGGGGAAACTGAAGCTTTCTTT | CSVKAGETEAFF
NA | TRBJ1-1 | TRBV6-6 | NA | 15 | TGTGCCAGCAGTTACTCGGGGGGACACCAGACTGAAGCTTTCTTT | CASSYSGGHQTEAFF
NA | TRBJ2-7 | TRBV6-9 | NA | 13 | TGTGCCAGCAGTTACTCCGCAAGTTACGAGCAGTACTTC | CASSYSASYEQYF
once | TRBJ2-5 | TRBV27 | NA | 12 | TGTGCCAGCAGCCCGATTGGGGAGACCCAGTACTTC | CASSPIGETQYF
NA | TRBJ2-6 | TRBV27 | NA | 17 | TGTGCCAGCAGTTTATGGCGGGGTCCCTCTGGGGCCAACGTCCTGACTTTC | CASSLWRGPSGANVLTF